These T cell receptor beta chains were read from a single sample in a study of OX40 agonist ivuxolimab in advanced cancers. This table comes from immunoSEQ multiplex PCR, and its TCRdb copy is limited to in-frame clones, with some not included. This table has some 150,000 clones, about 92% appearing once. Here the sequenced sample was CD4+ or CD8+ T cells sorted from blood, taken in a trial of the OX40 agonist ivuxolimab. The receptors were gathered from an adult with an advanced solid tumor such as melanoma, head and neck, liver or kidney cancer. The CDR3 runs from the conserved cysteine through the conserved F or W. Each record gives: CDR3 DNA, CDR3 protein, J gene, V gene, D gene, clone size, CDR3 length. D genes are given only for firm matches. A clone size is listed for some rows: how often the clone was seen (once, few, many), or a class if it is expanded.

CDR3nt: TGCAGCGGTGACAGTTTGGATGGCTACACCTTC
CDR3aa: CSGDSLDGYTF
j_gene: TRBJ1-2
v_gene: TRBV29-1
d_gene: -
abundance: -
len: 11

CDR3nt: TGCGCCAGCAGCCAAGATGGGCACCCCGACAGTCAGCCCCAGCATTTT
CDR3aa: CASSQDGHPDSQPQHF
j_gene: TRBJ1-5
v_gene: TRBV4-3
d_gene: -
abundance: -
len: 16

CDR3nt: TGTGCCAGCAGCAGGGGCCCGGTGGGGGTTCCCTACGAGCAGTACTTC
CDR3aa: CASSRGPVGVPYEQYF
j_gene: TRBJ2-7
v_gene: TRBV21-1
d_gene: -
abundance: -
len: 16

CDR3nt: TGTGCCAGCAGGTCCCTACAGGGCGGCGGCTACACCTTC
CDR3aa: CASRSLQGGGYTF
j_gene: TRBJ1-2
v_gene: TRBV6-6
d_gene: -
abundance: -
len: 13

CDR3nt: TGCAGTGCTCTCGGAGTCCACGAGCAGTACTTC
CDR3aa: CSALGVHEQYF
j_gene: TRBJ2-7
v_gene: TRBV20-1
d_gene: -
abundance: -
len: 11

CDR3nt: TGTGCCACCAGCAGGCCCCCCAACAATGAGCAGTTCTTC
CDR3aa: CATSRPPNNEQFF
j_gene: TRBJ2-1
v_gene: TRBV15
d_gene: -
abundance: -
len: 13

CDR3nt: TGTGCCAGCAGCCGGGAGAGGGTTGGCTACACCTTC
CDR3aa: CASSRERVGYTF
j_gene: TRBJ1-2
v_gene: TRBV5-4
d_gene: -
abundance: -
len: 12

CDR3nt: TGTGCCAGCAGCGTAGGCGGGCAGCGGGGGGAGCCCTACGAGCAGTACTTC
CDR3aa: CASSVGGQRGEPYEQYF
j_gene: TRBJ2-7
v_gene: TRBV9
d_gene: TRBD2
abundance: -
len: 17

CDR3nt: TGTGCCAGCAGCCCGGATCCAGGACAGCTCTATGGCTACACCTTC
CDR3aa: CASSPDPGQLYGYTF
j_gene: TRBJ1-2
v_gene: TRBV5-6
d_gene: -
abundance: -
len: 15

CDR3nt: TGTGCCACCCGGGCCCCCCATTTCTATGGCTACACCTTC
CDR3aa: CATRAPHFYGYTF
j_gene: TRBJ1-2
v_gene: TRBV28
d_gene: -
abundance: -
len: 13

CDR3nt: TGTGCCAGCAGTCCAAGACGGAACACTGAAGCTTTCTTT
CDR3aa: CASSPRRNTEAFF
j_gene: TRBJ1-1
v_gene: TRBV7-2
d_gene: -
abundance: -
len: 13

CDR3nt: TGTGCCAGTAGTCCCCTCCACAGGAAGGAGGGGTCGTGGATCTATGGCTACACCTTC
CDR3aa: CASSPLHRKEGSWIYGYTF
j_gene: TRBJ1-2
v_gene: TRBV19
d_gene: -
abundance: -
len: 19

CDR3nt: TGTGCCATCAGTGGTTTAGTGGGCTCTGGAAACACCATATATTTT
CDR3aa: CAISGLVGSGNTIYF
j_gene: TRBJ1-3
v_gene: TRBV10-3
d_gene: -
abundance: -
len: 15

CDR3nt: TGTGCCAGCTCGCCTAGGACGTTTGCAACTAATGAAAAACTGTTTTTT
CDR3aa: CASSPRTFATNEKLFF
j_gene: TRBJ1-4
v_gene: TRBV18
d_gene: -
abundance: -
len: 16

CDR3nt: TGCGCCAGCAGCGAACCTAGCGGGGGTTCGGATACGCAGTATTTT
CDR3aa: CASSEPSGGSDTQYF
j_gene: TRBJ2-3
v_gene: TRBV5-1
d_gene: TRBD2
abundance: -
len: 15

CDR3nt: TGTGCCAGCAGCTTAGATCAAGGGGGATCCACGAACACCGGGGAGCTGTTTTTT
CDR3aa: CASSLDQGGSTNTGELFF
j_gene: TRBJ2-2
v_gene: TRBV11-3
d_gene: -
abundance: -
len: 18

CDR3nt: TGTGCCACCAGCAGAGAGGACGAGCAGTACTTC
CDR3aa: CATSREDEQYF
j_gene: TRBJ2-7
v_gene: TRBV15
d_gene: -
abundance: -
len: 11

CDR3nt: TGCGCCAGCAGCCAAGAATCAAGGGCCGGGGAGCTGTTTTTT
CDR3aa: CASSQESRAGELFF
j_gene: TRBJ2-2
v_gene: TRBV4-1
d_gene: -
abundance: -
len: 14

CDR3nt: TGTGCCAGCAGTGAAGCGGGCAGGGGAAGCTACGAGCAGTACTTC
CDR3aa: CASSEAGRGSYEQYF
j_gene: TRBJ2-7
v_gene: TRBV2
d_gene: -
abundance: -
len: 15

CDR3nt: TGTGCCAGCAGCTTGGGACAGGGCGTGGTTATTGAAAAACTGTTTTTT
CDR3aa: CASSLGQGVVIEKLFF
j_gene: TRBJ1-4
v_gene: TRBV7-9
d_gene: TRBD1
abundance: -
len: 16

CDR3nt: TGTGCCATCAGCCCAGATACATCGAGGGGGACGGTGTACTTC
CDR3aa: CAISPDTSRGTVYF
j_gene: TRBJ2-7
v_gene: TRBV10-3
d_gene: -
abundance: -
len: 14

CDR3nt: TGTGCCAGCAGGCCGAGGCCATTCTACGAGCAGTACTTC
CDR3aa: CASRPRPFYEQYF
j_gene: TRBJ2-7
v_gene: TRBV6-5
d_gene: -
abundance: -
len: 13

CDR3nt: TGTGCCAGTATTTCCAGACAGGGTTTCTCAGATACGCAGTATTTT
CDR3aa: CASISRQGFSDTQYF
j_gene: TRBJ2-3
v_gene: TRBV19
d_gene: TRBD1
abundance: -
len: 15

CDR3nt: TGTGCCAGCAGTACGGGGGGGCCGGGGGGCAATCAGCCCCAGCATTTT
CDR3aa: CASSTGGPGGNQPQHF
j_gene: TRBJ1-5
v_gene: TRBV6-4
d_gene: -
abundance: -
len: 16

CDR3nt: TGTGCCAGCAGCTTAGGGGGAGGGGGCACAGATACGCAGTATTTT
CDR3aa: CASSLGGGGTDTQYF
j_gene: TRBJ2-3
v_gene: TRBV7-6
d_gene: TRBD2
abundance: -
len: 15

CDR3nt: TGTGCCAGCAGCTACGACAGGGCAGGCACCTTC
CDR3aa: CASSYDRAGTF
j_gene: TRBJ1-2
v_gene: TRBV7-9
d_gene: TRBD1
abundance: once
len: 11

CDR3nt: TGTGCCAGCAGCTTAGATCCCAGGTTGGGCGTCCCCGGCGGCTACACCTTC
CDR3aa: CASSLDPRLGVPGGYTF
j_gene: TRBJ1-2
v_gene: TRBV11-2
d_gene: -
abundance: -
len: 17

CDR3nt: TGTGCCAGCAGTACCCGTCTTGGACAGCCCGGGGAGCTGTTTTTT
CDR3aa: CASSTRLGQPGELFF
j_gene: TRBJ2-2
v_gene: TRBV27
d_gene: -
abundance: -
len: 15

CDR3nt: TGCGCCAGCAGCCAAGATGCCAGCCAGAACACTGAAGCTTTCTTT
CDR3aa: CASSQDASQNTEAFF
j_gene: TRBJ1-1
v_gene: TRBV5-4
d_gene: -
abundance: -
len: 15

CDR3nt: TGTGCCAGCAGCCCACAGGGGGCGAGCACTGAAGCTTTCTTT
CDR3aa: CASSPQGASTEAFF
j_gene: TRBJ1-1
v_gene: TRBV7-2
d_gene: TRBD1
abundance: -
len: 14

CDR3nt: TGTGCCAGCAGTTTAAGGACTAGCGGGAGTGGGGGGGGCAATGAGCAGTTCTTC
CDR3aa: CASSLRTSGSGGGNEQFF
j_gene: TRBJ2-1
v_gene: TRBV27
d_gene: TRBD2
abundance: -
len: 18

CDR3nt: TGTGCCAGCAGGCTGGACAGCAACTCCTACGAGCAGTACTTC
CDR3aa: CASRLDSNSYEQYF
j_gene: TRBJ2-7
v_gene: TRBV2
d_gene: -
abundance: -
len: 14